The clone carrying this TCR beta chain has only one observation. As yet, its antigen is unknown. 200 to 250 ng DNA, approximately 30,000 T cell genomes, went into each sorted-subset replicate PCR. Per the study methods: As immunoSEQ supplied junction-only sequences (without quality scores), filtering differed. Clones were read by immunoSEQ multiplex PCR, and TCRdb kept only the in-frame ones, dropping some. The D gene and trimming were derived from the DNA, and the V and J assignments and clone size from that table. The sample records about 2.1 million clones, approximately 92% being singletons. Cells designated naive CD8 were CD45RO-negative and were positively selected for CCR7, with terminally differentiated effector memory CD45RA+ cells excluded. These data belong to a study of shared clonotypes between healthy human individuals. Study observations and caveats: Researchers found naive subsets generally carried larger estimated richness than memory subsets. Sharing across four donors was highest in naive CD4 (roughly 5%) and lowest in memory CD8 (around 0.4%).

The junction had 9 bases not matched to a gene; V was cut back by 4 bases and J by 4 bases. CDR3 length: 16 amino acids. Germline CDR1 is SGHRS and CDR2 is YFSETQ. This sequence was found in a man younger than 35 in good health. Some clones in this sample may be carry-over from other donors' samples. V is TRBV5-1 and J is TRBJ2-2, with TRBD1 identical over 8 bases. The sequenced material came from naive CD8+ T cells from PBMCs. The CDR3 protein is CASSLRTGMGTGELFF. As DNA, the CDR3 is TGCGCCAGCAGCCTTCGGACAGGGATGGGCACCGGGGAGCTGTTTTTT. The full variable domain, in which reference TRBV5-1 and TRBJ2-2 provide the parts outside the CDR3, is KAGVTQTPRYLIKTRGQQVTLSCSPISGHRSVSWYQQTPGQGLQFLFEYFSETQRNKGNFPGRFSGRQFSNSRSEMNVSTLELGDSALYLCASSLRTGMGTGELFFGEGSRLTVL.